This is a list of T cell receptor beta chains from one sample in a study of vaccination and CD4 T cells after COVID-19. TCRdb redid the calling of the PCR reads with MiXCR, one entry per CDR3 protein. The profile covers roughly 9,300 distinct CDR3 sequences, with over 55% appearing a single time and roughly 25% taken by the ten largest. No antigen has been assigned to these receptors. The sample taken for sequencing was CD4+ T cells from blood, cultured in vitro. These receptors originate from a human donor who had recovered from COVID-19. Each CDR3 is given with its conserved first and last residue. A row's size may be missing; if present it is once, few, many or a size class.

v_call | clone_size | cdr3_aa
TRBV6-2/TRBV6-3 | . | CASSLYGTGELFF
TRBV27 | . | CASGVAGEGWETQYF
TRBV15 | few | CATSRDIAGAKTQYF
TRBV6-5 | . | CASSWVLGGGNEQFF
TRBV11-1 | . | CASSIGGTDTQYF
TRBV7-9 | few | CASSLKGPYEAFF
TRBV2 | . | CASGTRRDLGNYGYTF
TRBV27 | . | CASSYNGGEGYTF
TRBV10-3 | . | CATSLENPPTDTQYF
TRBV4-1 | medium-sized | CASSQVVASRRELFF
TRBV6-2/TRBV6-3 | . | CASSDGKSANYGYTF
TRBV20-1 | . | CSAVPTSGNYNEQFF
TRBV11-2 | . | CASSSRFRARSNTEAFF
TRBV24-1 | few | CATSDPVGAGELFF
TRBV20-1 | . | CSALPGLGFLSGNTIYF
TRBV6-1 | . | CASRQNQETQYF
TRBV29-1 | once | CSVERDPYYGYAF
TRBV6-1 | few | CASSVGQGTEAFF
TRBV24-1 | . | CATSDPGLAGTSANTGELFF
TRBV2 | few | CASIRQGANGYTF
TRBV7-8 | once | CASSLEGRRSTEAFF
TRBV2 | few | CASSYTGSGADTQYF
TRBV7-8 | once | CASSLVPRTGDYGYTF
TRBV7-2 | . | CASSLAATSPQGHTF
TRBV12-3/TRBV12-4 | . | CASSLVQGSSYEQYF
TRBV7-3 | . | CASSLTALTSGSTGELFF
TRBV20-1 | . | CSARDRLGNQPQHF
TRBV7-8 | few | CASSLEAGSNQPQHF
TRBV29-1 | . | CSVDRGVAQETQYF
TRBV7-9 | . | CASSREQGARDYGYTF
TRBV12-3/TRBV12-4 | few | CASSLRVAGYEQYF
TRBV4-3 | . | CASSQAFAGGQETQYF
TRBV5-4 | . | CASSSRQVWETQYF
TRBV7-2 | . | CASSFGTGMNTEAFF
TRBV6-5 | . | CASSYRGLTMTQYF
TRBV30 | few | CAWSGERVASYGYTF
TRBV7-2 | medium-sized | CASSSQGSTDTQYF
TRBV6-5 | . | CASSSREGQPQHF
TRBV7-3 | . | CASSSVTLGGEQFF
TRBV18 | . | CASSPRGGYSNQPQHF
TRBV6-2/TRBV6-3 | few | CASSDQGRGGRETQYF
TRBV15 | few | CATSRERGTDTQYF
TRBV12-3/TRBV12-4 | . | CASSFKAGGPPDTQYF
TRBV6-5 | few | CASSYGLAKNEQFF
TRBV20-1 | . | CSARLRGNYGYTF
TRBV7-9 | . | CASSSSAGNTIYF
TRBV7-3 | . | CASSPASQELNEQFF
TRBV20-1 | few | CSARDRRPEAFF
TRBV3-1 | few | CASSRLAGGGETQYF
TRBV9 | . | CASSAGTGGSWSGNTIYF
TRBV19 | . | CASSIMGFNSPLHF
TRBV7-2 | few | CASSLWRGDTGELFF
TRBV5-1 | . | CASSRDPDSLRNEQFF
TRBV6-1 | . | CATLDSGQDTQYF
TRBV2 | . | CASTRDRGLSEAFF